What follows are 29 T cell receptor beta chains derived from one specimen sequenced in a study of esophageal squamous cell carcinoma under preoperative chemotherapy. TCRdb processed the PCR reads anew with MiXCR; each CDR3 protein has one entry. The top ten clones hold roughly 25% of a sample with 34,000 or so distinct CDR3 sequences, around 50% of them seen once. The time point is: after preoperative PTX-NDP chemotherapy. The biological material was taken from a patient given preoperative chemotherapy. The receptor set was obtained from a human donor with esophageal squamous cell carcinoma. The donor label of this sample is uncertain.

Concerning this clonotype itself: In this CDR3 the conserved last residue, phenylalanine or tryptophan, is missing, so a read error is likely. The limits of the CDR3 on the DNA are not certain, so only TCRdb's listed CDR3 is given. The rearrangement links TRBV7-9 to TRBJ2-5; the D call in the table, TRBD1, was not verified against the DNA. Germline values: CDR1 SEHNR, CDR2 FQNEAQ (reference sequence). The CDR3 has 16 amino acids, counting both end residues. CDR3 amino acids: CASSSRPGMGPATQLS.

This clonotype was counted many times. V and J are TRBV10-3 and TRBJ2-3; 11 nucleotides align to TRBD2. Trimming cost V 1 base and J 4 bases; bases outside gene matches: 4. CDR1 ENHRY and CDR2 SYGVKD come from the germline V gene. The CDR3 has 16 amino acids. CDR3 nucleotides: TGTGCCATCAGTGAGTTTAGCGGGGGGGCCGCAGATACGCAGTATTTT. Its translation: CAISEFSGGAADTQYF.

This clonotype was counted many times. V usage is TRBV7-9 and J usage is TRBJ2-5; 8 bases align to TRBD1. This CDR3 spans 16 amino acids. The germline gives CDR1 SEHNR, CDR2 FQNEAQ (reference sequence). Unmatched junction bases numbered 11, after V lost 5 bases and J lost 3 bases. This chain's CDR3 is CASSPRGTGMKETQYF. CDR3 in DNA: TGTGCCAGCAGCCCCCGGGGGACAGGCATGAAAGAGACCCAGTACTTC. Full variable domain (remainder filled in from reference TRBV7-9 and TRBJ2-5): DTGVSQNPRHKITKRGQNVTFRCDPISEHNRLYWYRQTLGQGPEFLTYFQNEAQLEKSRLLSDRFSAERPKGSFSTLEIQRTEQGDSAMYLCASSPRGTGMKETQYFGPGTRLLVL.

The chain has TRBV15 and TRBJ2-5; maybe TRBD1 (5 bases). The DNA end lines up better with TRBJ2-7; the J call may be wrong. This CDR3 has 11 amino acids. The germline CDR1 and CDR2 sequences are LNHNV and YYDKDF (reference sequence). The CDR3 region has the DNA TGTGCCACCAGTAGGGGTAACGAGCAGTACTTC. It yields the protein CATSRGNEQYF.

This clonotype was detected once. The chain has TRBV12-3 or TRBV12-4 and TRBJ2-3; a weak D match, TRBD2 (7 bases). Trimming removed 8 bases from V and 10 bases from J, with 19 bases in between. This CDR3 spans 13 amino acids. CDR3 amino acids: CASYPGGAGAQYF. CDR3 DNA sequence: TGTGCCAGCTATCCGGGGGGCGCAGGGGCGCAGTATTTT.

A note on this clonotype: No conserved phenylalanine or tryptophan is present at the end of the CDR3, so a read error is the likely explanation. It is unclear where the CDR3 begins or ends on the DNA, so no DNA is shown, and the CDR3 is as TCRdb lists it. The CDR3 region is CASSRELGQESQHS. This chain joins TRBV7-8 and TRBJ2-5. CDR1 and CDR2 from the germline V gene are SGHVS and FQNEAQ. The CDR3 adds up to 14 amino acids, both ends counted.

In the case of this clonotype: The CDR3 carries no conserved terminal phenylalanine or tryptophan, so it likely arises from a read error. The limits of the CDR3 on the DNA are not certain, so only TCRdb's listed CDR3 is given. The V gene is TRBV7-2, the J gene TRBJ2-5; the table's D call, TRBD2, was not checked against the DNA. The length of the CDR3 is 16 amino acids, counting both ends. Germline CDR1 reads SGHTA; CDR2 reads FQGNSA. The CDR3 region is CASSLVTSGGGETQFL.

J is TRBJ1-1 and V is TRBV12-3 or TRBV12-4, with D unclear. V lost 5 bases and J 0 bases, leaving 13 bases between the germline ends. The CDR3 contains 15 residues. CDR3 residues: CASSQTKQMNTEAFF. The CDR3 region has the DNA TGTGCCAGCAGTCAAACTAAACAGATGAACACTGAAGCTTTCTTT.

This clonotype was seen a handful of times. This chain links TRBV5-4 with TRBJ1-1; D remains ambiguous. The CDR3 runs to 14 residues. CDR1 SGHNT and CDR2 YYREEE come from the germline V gene (reference sequence). Trimming took off 1 base at V and 5 bases at J, with 12 bases between the two ends. CDR3 sequence (DNA): TGTGCCAGCAGCTTGTCCGGGAGAGTGACTGAAGCTTTCTTT. Translation gives CASSLSGRVTEAFF.

This clonotype came up a few times. The rearrangement uses TRBV11-1 and TRBJ2-3; tentatively, D is TRBD1 (5 bases). The ends were cut back, 4 bases at V and 2 bases at J, with 16 bases in the middle. CDR1 SGHAT and CDR2 FQDESV come from the germline V gene (reference sequence). The CDR3 loop spans 16 amino acids. The CDR3 DNA reads as TGTGCCAGCAGCTACAGGCCGGGCCGAACCACAGATACGCAGTATTTT. This translates into CASSYRPGRTTDTQYF.

As to this clonotype: At one of its ends the junction is not consistent with the germline gene, which may arise from a read error. The V and J genes are TRBV7-2 and TRBJ2-3; D not certain. The CDR3 has 14 amino acids. Germline values: CDR1 SGHTA, CDR2 FQGNSA. For the CDR3, the DNA is TGTGCGGGCAGCGTACAGCGTAGCACAGATACCCAGTATTTC. Its translation: CAGSVQRSTDTQYF.

A note on this clonotype: One end of the junction is discordant with germline, which a read error may explain. The gene calls are TRBV6-1 and TRBJ2-3; D not resolved. The CDR3 totals 16 residues. The germline CDR1 and CDR2 sequences are MNHNS and SASEGT. The CDR3 reads CASSVSGRCTKDTQYF. CDR3 bases: TGTGCCAGCAGCGTATCGGGCCGGTGTACCAAAGACACTCAGTACTTT.

Concerning this clonotype itself: A read error may produce the germline difference seen at one junction end. J is TRBJ2-4 and V is TRBV12-3 or TRBV12-4, with 9 bases that match TRBD2. This CDR3 contains 16 residues. The CDR3 loop is CASSATGGGAKNTQYF. The CDR3, as DNA: TGTGCCAGCAGTGCTACGGGCGGGGGGGCCAAAAATACGCAGTACTTT.

Turning to this clonotype: The junction departs from the called germline gene at one end, perhaps through a read error. The DNA for the CDR3 is TGTGGCAGCAGCCCGGGGCTTCGAGCCAAAAATACGCAGTATTTC. Translation gives CGSSPGLRAKNTQYF. J is TRBJ2-4 and V is TRBV7-3; D tentatively fits TRBD1 or TRBD2 (5 bases each). The germline V gene encodes CDR1 SGHTA and CDR2 FQGTGA. This CDR3 has 15 residues. Supplemented by reference TRBV7-3 and TRBJ2-4, the full variable domain reads GAGVSQTPSNKVTEKGKYVELRCDPISGHTALYWYRQSLGQGPEFLIYFQGTGAADDSGLPNDRFFAVRPEGSVSTLKIQRTERGDSAVYLCGSSPGLRAKNTQYFGAGTRLSVL.

This clonotype was seen more than once but under ten times. The junction departs from germline at one end; a sequencing error may be responsible. The CDR3 loop reads CASRAGAGGGNTETQYF. The DNA for the CDR3 is TGTGCCAGCAGAGCGGGAGCGGGGGGAGGGAATACAGAGACGCAGTATTTT. The gene calls are TRBV7-2 and TRBJ2-3; 9 bases are shared with TRBD2. Looked up from germline, CDR1 is SGHTA and CDR2 is FQGNSA. The CDR3 length is 17 residues. The variable domain in full, completed from reference TRBV7-2 and TRBJ2-3, reads GAGVSQSPSNKVTEKGKDVELRCDPISGHTALYWYRQSLGQGLEFLIYFQGNSAPDKSGLPSDRFSAERTGGSVSTLTIQRTQQEDSAVYLCASRAGAGGGNTETQYFGPGTRLTVL.

The V gene is TRBV7-3, the J gene TRBJ2-5; D could derive from TRBD1 or TRBD2 (5 bases each). Judging by the DNA end, TRBJ2-1 fits better; the J call may be wrong. The CDR3 sequence is 13 residues long. CDR1 is SGHTA, CDR2 FQGTGA, per germline. This CDR3 reads CASSLGGQETQFF. In DNA, the CDR3 is TGTGCCAGCAGCTTAGGAGGACAAGAGACCCAGTTCTTC.

With respect to this clonotype: The CDR3 ends on some other residue instead of the conserved phenylalanine or tryptophan, so this is likely a read error. It is unclear where the CDR3 begins or ends on the DNA, so no DNA is shown, and the CDR3 is as TCRdb lists it. The V gene is TRBV7-6, the J gene TRBJ2-5; TRBD1, as called in the table, went unchecked against the DNA. The CDR3 numbers 16 amino acids, ends counted. The germline gives CDR1 SGHVS, CDR2 FNYEAQ. This CDR3 is CASSLVPDRGQATQFS.

The genes are TRBV7-9 and TRBJ2-5; TRBD1 agrees at 7 bases. The better agreement between TRBJ2-7 and the DNA end casts doubt on the J call. Germline assignment: CDR1 SEHNR and CDR2 FQNEAQ (reference sequence). The CDR3 is made up of 12 amino acids. CDR3 coding DNA: TGTGCCAGCAGCTCAAACAGGGGCGAGCAGTACTTC. It translates to CASSSNRGEQYF.

This chain uses TRBV9 with TRBJ1-1, with no clear D. The V gene's germline CDR1 is SGDLS and CDR2 YYNGEE. Trimming took off 4 bases at V and 6 bases at J, with 16 bases between the two ends. CDR3 size: 14 residues. The CDR3 region has the DNA TGTGCCAGCAGCCCTCAGCCGTCGGGTTCTGAAGCTTTCTTT. It yields the protein CASSPQPSGSEAFF.

This clonotype showed up just once. V and J are TRBV7-3 and TRBJ2-3, with TRBD2 matching over 8 bases. The J call is in doubt because the DNA end fits TRBJ2-7 better. The CDR3 is made up of 17 amino acids. Germline CDR1 SGHTA, CDR2 FQGTGA. The CDR3 protein is CASSPGTRGGAENTQYF. CDR3 DNA sequence: TGTGCCAGCAGCCCAGGGACTAGGGGGGGAGCCGAAAATACGCAGTACTTC.

This clonotype was recorded a few times. The chain couples TRBV7-3 to TRBJ2-7; the D is unclear. Germline-derived CDR1 and CDR2 are SGHTA and FQGTGA. Between the trimmed V and J ends, which lost 2 bases and 2 bases, there was a span of 13 bases. CDR3 length: 15 residues. CDR3: CASSLPGTKTYEQYF. As DNA, the CDR3 is TGTGCCAGCAGCTTACCGGGCACTAAGACCTACGAGCAGTACTTC.

The rearrangement joins TRBV11-3 to TRBJ2-2, with 10 bases matching TRBD2. This CDR3 comprises 14 residues. Trimming cost V 5 bases and J 8 bases; bases outside gene matches: 5. CDR1 and CDR2 from the germline V gene are SGHNT and YENEEA. The CDR3 loop is CASSPTSGWGELFF. The CDR3 DNA follows: TGTGCCAGCAGCCCGACTAGCGGGTGGGGGGAGCTGTTTTTT.

This clonotype is termed medium-sized. The chain employs TRBV12-3 or TRBV12-4 and TRBJ2-1; 10 nucleotides align to TRBD1. This CDR3 has 15 amino acids. Losses at the gene ends were 0 bases for V and 4 bases for J; bases not matched to a gene: 0. Here the CDR3 DNA reads TGTGCCAGCAGTTTAGCGGGACAGGGGTACAATGAGCAGTTCTTC. Translated, it gives CASSLAGQGYNEQFF.

The J gene is TRBJ2-6, the V gene TRBV6-5; D is unclear. Looked up from germline, CDR1 is MNHEY and CDR2 is SVGAGI. The CDR3 sequence is 15 residues long. Trimming took 0 bases from V and 3 from J, leaving 6 bases between them. The DNA for the CDR3 is TGTGCCAGCAGTTACTCGATACATGGGGCCAACGTCCTGACTTTC. Translating gives CASSYSIHGANVLTF.

This clonotype was seen repeatedly, ten times or more. The CDR3 loop is CASSPGPATGELFF. CDR3 DNA sequence: TGTGCCAGCAGCCCGGGCCCGGCCACCGGGGAGCTGTTTTTT. The chain combines TRBV6-1 with TRBJ2-2, with D uncertain. This CDR3 contains 14 residues. V was shortened by 6 bases and J by 4 bases, with 12 bases between the two germline ends. The germline V gene has CDR1 MNHNS and CDR2 SASEGT.

This clonotype was detected many times. The V gene is TRBV12-3 or TRBV12-4, the J gene TRBJ2-3, with 15 bases matching TRBD2. J gave up 2 bases and V 8 bases, and 5 bases lay outside the gene matches. The CDR3 sequence is 16 residues long. The CDR3 spells CASSGTSGGSTDTQYF. CDR3 DNA sequence: TGTGCCAGCTCCGGGACTAGCGGGGGGTCCACAGATACGCAGTATTTT.

Comments on this clonotype: Germline and junction disagree at one end, which may indicate a read error. This chain joins TRBV7-2 and TRBJ2-5; D gene uncertain. The CDR3 runs to 14 residues. CDR1 SGHTA and CDR2 FQGNSA come from the germline V gene. CDR3 DNA sequence: TGTGCCAGCGGCGCTGCTCGGGCGCCAACGACCTGGTTTTTC. Translated, it gives CASGAARAPTTWFF.

This clonotype was seen only a few times. The V call is TRBV5-6, the J call TRBJ2-7; no clear D. The V gene lost 0 bases and the J gene lost 2 bases, with 15 bases spanning the gap. Germline V lookup: CDR1 SGHDT, CDR2 YYEEEE. This CDR3 is built from 16 residues. The CDR3 spells CASSLDMHFDPYEQYF. CDR3 DNA: TGTGCCAGCAGCTTGGACATGCACTTTGACCCCTACGAGCAGTACTTC.

This clonotype was found a few times. V gene TRBV6-1 combines with J gene TRBJ1-2; 7 bases are a match to TRBD1. This CDR3 is built from 15 residues. Germline-derived CDR1 and CDR2 are MNHNS and SASEGT. V gave up 1 base and J gave up 5 bases; unmatched junction bases: 7. Here the CDR3 reads CASSEEGQGVYGYTF. CDR3 coding DNA: TGTGCCAGCAGTGAAGAAGGGCAGGGGGTTTATGGCTACACCTTC.